These 29 T cell receptor beta chains were all obtained from the same sample, sequenced in a study of vaccination and CD4 T cells after COVID-19. Their recognized antigens are unknown. Oncomine TCR Beta short-read sequencing was applied to DNA from cultured CD4+ T cells. TCRdb ran MiXCR on the PCR reads and lists one entry per CDR3 protein. The profile shows 15,000 to 19,000 distinct CDR3 sequences, approximately 51% of them singletons. Treatment noted: approximately nine-day PBMC culture with coronavirus spike peptide pools or control peptides (ViraFEST assay). The input for sequencing was CD4+ T cells from blood, cultured in vitro, taken before SARS-CoV-2 vaccination. These receptors originate from a human donor who had recovered from COVID-19.

This clonotype was counted a few times. The chain couples TRBV6-2 or TRBV6-3 to TRBJ1-1; D uncertain. CDR1 is MNHEY, CDR2 SVGEGT, per germline. V dropped 4 bases and J dropped 1 base, with 1 base sitting between them. The length of the CDR3 is 11 residues. CDR3 amino acids: CASSSNTEAFF. CDR3 in DNA: TGTGCCAGCAGTTCGAACACTGAAGCTTTCTTT.

By proportion, this clonotype is large. V is TRBV20-1 and J is TRBJ2-5, with D possibly TRBD2 on 6 matching bases. This CDR3 is 14 amino acids long. Germline V gene lookup returns CDR1 DFQATT and CDR2 SNEGSKA (reference sequence). The V gene lost 3 bases and the J gene lost 4 bases, with 15 bases spanning the gap. In DNA, the CDR3 is TGCAGTGCTAGGGCTAGCGAGTTTCGAGAGACCCAGTACTTC. Protein: CSARASEFRETQYF.

This clonotype was detected only a few times. This chain links TRBV20-1 with TRBJ2-2, with 11 bases fitting TRBD2. The CDR3 consists of 15 residues. The ends lost 6 bases at V and 7 bases at J; junction bases unmatched: 10. The germline CDR1 and CDR2 sequences are DFQATT and SNEGSKA (reference sequence). CDR3 amino acids: CSAPVAGGGGGELFF. The CDR3 coding sequence is TGCAGTGCCCCCGTAGCGGGGGGGGGAGGCGGGGAGCTGTTTTTT.

This chain connects TRBV20-1 to TRBJ2-7, with TRBD1 as a possible D gene (5 bases). V gave up 6 bases and J gave up 3 bases, with 9 bases separating them. In germline, CDR1 is DFQATT, CDR2 SNEGSKA (reference sequence). The CDR3 loop spans 11 amino acids. The CDR3 region has the DNA TGCAGTGCAGCTGACAGCTACGAGCAGTACTTC. Translating it yields CSAADSYEQYF.

The sample holds a few counts of this clonotype. The rearrangement uses TRBV2 and TRBJ2-2; the match to TRBD2 covers 11 bases. J lost 5 bases, V lost 11 bases, and 13 bases had no gene match. Germline CDR1 reads SNHLY; CDR2 reads FYNNEI. The length of the CDR3 is 16 residues. CDR3 nucleotide sequence: TGTGCCGCCATCCCCGCTAGGACTAGCGGGACCGGGGAGCTGTTTTTT. Protein: CAAIPARTSGTGELFF.

The sample holds a few counts of this clonotype. The V gene is TRBV20-1, the J gene TRBJ2-5, with a possible D match to TRBD1 (5 bases). V was shortened by 5 bases and J by 5 bases, with 9 bases between the two germline ends. CDR1 and CDR2 (germline): DFQATT, SNEGSKA (reference sequence). The CDR3 runs to 11 residues. This CDR3 is CSAQGVETQYF. The CDR3 region has the DNA TGCAGTGCTCAGGGTGTCGAGACCCAGTACTTC.

This clonotype has a handful of counts. This chain joins TRBV7-2 and TRBJ2-2, with a weak D call TRBD1 (5 bases). Germline CDR1 and CDR2: SGHTA and FQGNSA. The CDR3 spans 17 residues. Trimming left V 5 bases short and J 3 bases short, with 19 bases between. As DNA, the CDR3 is TGTGCCAGCAGCACTACCCCAGGGAAAGAAGACACCGGGGAGCTGTTTTTT. Its protein product is CASSTTPGKEDTGELFF.

The chain recombines TRBV2 with TRBJ2-7; D is ambiguous. CDR3 length equals 14 residues. The V and J ends lost 6 bases and 0 bases respectively, with 12 bases between them. Germline V gene lookup returns CDR1 SNHLY and CDR2 FYNNEI. CDR3 loop: CASRVWSSSYEQYF. CDR3 in DNA: TGTGCCAGCAGAGTATGGTCTAGCTCCTACGAGCAGTACTTC.

The sample holds a few counts of this clonotype. The J gene is TRBJ1-3, the V gene TRBV7-2; 10 nucleotides match TRBD1. CDR1 is SGHTA and CDR2 is FQGNSA in the germline V gene. The V segment lost 5 bases and the J segment 4 bases; nucleotides outside the gene matches: 2. CDR3 length equals 14 residues. CDR3 DNA sequence: TGTGCCAGCAGCCCGGGACAGGGGGGAAACACCATATATTTT. Protein product: CASSPGQGGNTIYF.

The chain carries TRBV20-1 and TRBJ1-2, with unresolved D. V dropped 1 base and J dropped 4 bases, with 4 bases sitting between them. This CDR3 region has 11 residues. Germline assignment: CDR1 DFQATT and CDR2 SNEGSKA (reference sequence). For the CDR3, the DNA is TGCAGTGCTAGAGGGTCCTATGGCTACACCTTC. The encoded protein is CSARGSYGYTF.

This clonotype was seen more than once but under ten times. This chain joins TRBV20-1 and TRBJ1-5; 8 nucleotides agree with TRBD1. V shed 1 base, J shed 9 bases, and the junction held 8 bases outside the gene matches. Germline values: CDR1 DFQATT, CDR2 SNEGSKA (reference sequence). The CDR3 length is 14 residues. DNA for the CDR3: TGCAGTGCTAGAGCAACAGGGGGGAATTGGCCCCAGCATTTT. It codes for CSARATGGNWPQHF.

This clonotype turned up a few times. For the CDR3, the DNA is TGCAGTGCTGGACAGGACGGGCGGGGGCCCGGGGAGCTGTTTTTT. Translating gives CSAGQDGRGPGELFF. V and J are TRBV20-1 and TRBJ2-2; D possibly uses TRBD1 or TRBD2 (7 bases each). V was pared by 5 bases and J by 6 bases, with 19 bases between. The CDR3 is made up of 15 amino acids. CDR1 and CDR2 from the germline V gene are DFQATT and SNEGSKA (reference sequence).

The chain recombines TRBV2 with TRBJ1-1; D gene ambiguous. The V gene's germline CDR1 is SNHLY and CDR2 FYNNEI. The CDR3 has 12 residues. The V and J ends lost 11 bases and 5 bases respectively, with 15 bases between them. The CDR3 protein is CAGRPFGTEAFF. CDR3 DNA: TGTGCCGGACGACCTTTTGGGACTGAAGCTTTCTTT.

In this sample, this clonotype turned up a few times. CDR3 loop: CASSPDRASRYTF. The DNA of the CDR3 is TGTGCCAGCAGCCCGGACAGGGCTTCGCGCTACACCTTC. V usage is TRBV6-1 and J usage is TRBJ1-2; 8 nucleotides line up with TRBD1. V lost 6 bases and J lost 9; bases outside the gene matches: 9. CDR1 and CDR2 from the germline V gene are MNHNS and SASEGT. This CDR3 is built from 13 residues.

This clonotype was seen more than once but under ten times. This chain uses TRBV19 with TRBJ1-5, with 7 positions matching TRBD1. In germline, CDR1 is LNHDA, CDR2 SQIVND (reference sequence). J lost 2 bases, V lost 9 bases, and 4 bases had no gene match. This CDR3 has 13 residues. The CDR3 bases are TGTGCCAGCAGGGGGATGGGCAATCAGCCCCAGCATTTT. This translates into CASRGMGNQPQHF.

The rearrangement uses TRBV20-1 and TRBJ2-1; D call uncertain. V was shortened by 4 bases and J by 0 bases, with 10 bases between the two germline ends. Germline V gene sequence: CDR1 DFQATT, CDR2 SNEGSKA (reference sequence). CDR3 length: 14 residues. The CDR3: CSAIRTRSYNEQFF. The CDR3 DNA sequence: TGCAGTGCTATACGTACCCGCTCCTACAATGAGCAGTTCTTC.

This clonotype turned up a few times. V is TRBV30 and J is TRBJ1-1; D possibly corresponds to TRBD1 (5 bases). The CDR3 has 13 residues. V was trimmed by 2 bases and J by 3 bases, leaving 10 bases between them. CDR1 and CDR2 (germline): GTSNPN, SVGIG (reference sequence). The CDR3 loop reads CAWSRQGDTEAFF. CDR3 nucleotides: TGTGCCTGGAGTCGGCAGGGAGACACTGAAGCTTTCTTT.

This clonotype was detected only a few times. This chain links TRBV27 with TRBJ1-1; 10 bases align to TRBD1. The CDR3 runs to 16 residues. The germline V gene encodes CDR1 MNHEY and CDR2 SMNVEV (reference sequence). With 5 bases clipped from V and 3 bases from J, the junction kept 9 bases outside the gene matches. CDR3 loop: CASSHRDRGSDTEAFF. The CDR3 DNA sequence: TGTGCCAGCAGTCACCGGGACAGGGGTTCGGACACTGAAGCTTTCTTT.

The J gene is TRBJ2-3, the V gene TRBV4-1; D remains unclear. Trimming took off 1 base at V and 2 bases at J, with 10 bases between the two ends. Germline V lookup: CDR1 MGHRA, CDR2 YSYEKL. CDR3 length equals 15 residues. In DNA, the CDR3 is TGCGCCAGCAGCCAAGTGGGCACCACCACAGATACGCAGTATTTT. The encoded protein is CASSQVGTTTDTQYF.

CDR3 in DNA: TGTGCCAGCAGGATTGAGGGAAGCTCCTACGAGCAGTACTTC. Its protein product is CASRIEGSSYEQYF. The V and J genes are TRBV7-2 and TRBJ2-7, with D perhaps matching TRBD2 (5 bases). Trimming pared 6 bases from V and 0 bases from J, leaving 12 bases between. CDR1 and CDR2 from the germline V gene are SGHTA and FQGNSA. There are 14 residues in the CDR3. Full variable domain (missing parts from reference TRBV7-2 and TRBJ2-7): GAGVSQSPSNKVTEKGKDVELRCDPISGHTALYWYRQSLGQGLEFLIYFQGNSAPDKSGLPSDRFSAERTGGSVSTLTIQRTQQEDSAVYLCASRIEGSSYEQYFGPGTRLTVT.

The chain recombines TRBV6-1 with TRBJ2-7; tentative D call: TRBD1 (5 bases). V lost 5 bases and J lost 2, with 10 bases in between. The CDR3 totals 13 residues. The germline CDR1 and CDR2 sequences are MNHNS and SASEGT. CDR3 sequence (DNA): TGTGCCAGCAGTCAGGACATAACCTACGAGCAGTACTTC. Residues: CASSQDITYEQYF.

This clonotype was seen a handful of times. The gene calls are TRBV19 and TRBJ1-5; D uncertain. The length of the CDR3 is 15 residues. Trimming pared 7 bases from V and 3 bases from J, leaving 16 bases between. Germline loops: CDR1 LNHDA, CDR2 SQIVND (reference sequence). CDR3 loop: CASTPGEANNQPQHF. DNA of the CDR3: TGTGCCAGTACCCCGGGAGAGGCTAACAATCAGCCCCAGCATTTT.

The V gene is TRBV19, the J gene TRBJ1-4; D perhaps matches TRBD1 (5 bases). With 5 bases removed from V and 7 bases from J, the gap between germline ends came to 14 bases. The germline V gene encodes CDR1 LNHDA and CDR2 SQIVND (reference sequence). The CDR3 extends over 14 amino acids. CDR3 sequence reads: CASSGPGNSEKLFF. CDR3 DNA: TGTGCCAGTAGTGGCCCAGGGAATTCTGAAAAACTGTTTTTT.

This clonotype turned up a few times. J is TRBJ1-5 and V is TRBV5-1; 7 bases are shared with TRBD1. The CDR3 is 15 residues long. V lost 4 bases, J lost 4 bases, and 8 bases stayed unmatched. CDR1 and CDR2 from the germline V gene are SGHRS and YFSETQ. CDR3 nucleotides: TGCGCCAGCAGCCCGGGGGGACAGCTAAATCAGCCCCAGCATTTT. Its protein product is CASSPGGQLNQPQHF.

V usage is TRBV6-1 and J usage is TRBJ2-3; no definite D call. The CDR3 has 15 residues. Germline-derived CDR1 and CDR2 are MNHNS and SASEGT. Trimming cost V 7 bases and J 2 bases, with 16 bases left between them. The CDR3 is CASNGAGIFTDTQYF. In DNA form, the CDR3 reads TGTGCCAGCAATGGCGCTGGAATATTCACAGATACGCAGTATTTT.

The chain uses TRBV11-2 and TRBJ2-7; D uncertain. Trimming took off 5 bases at V and 3 bases at J, with 17 bases between the two ends. CDR1 and CDR2 from the germline V gene are SGHAT and FQNNGV. This CDR3 has 15 residues. The CDR3 coding sequence is TGTGCCAGCAGCGAGGATCCTAGTTTCCACTACGAGCAGTACTTC. It translates to CASSEDPSFHYEQYF.

This clonotype was detected once. This chain uses TRBV3-1 with TRBJ2-7, with TRBD2 matching over 9 bases. The CDR3 extends over 14 amino acids. Losses at the gene ends were 4 bases for V and 4 bases for J; bases not matched to a gene: 5. In germline, CDR1 is LGHDT, CDR2 YNNKEL (reference sequence). CDR3 amino acids: CASSPPGLAYEQYF. The CDR3 nucleotides are TGTGCCAGCAGCCCCCCCGGACTAGCGTACGAGCAGTACTTC.

The chain links TRBV27 to TRBJ1-5; unclear D gene. CDR3 length equals 15 residues. The V gene's germline CDR1 is MNHEY and CDR2 SMNVEV (reference sequence). V was cut by 5 bases and J by 1 base, with 12 bases left in between. This CDR3 reads CASSREGRSNQPQHF. Here the CDR3 DNA reads TGTGCCAGCAGTCGTGAGGGCCGCAGCAATCAGCCCCAGCATTTT.

CDR3 loop: CASRQGRDTEAFF. The CDR3 DNA reads as TGTGCCAGTCGACAGGGGCGGGACACTGAAGCTTTCTTT. V usage is TRBV27 and J usage is TRBJ1-1; 8 positions agree with TRBD1. The ends lost 9 bases at V and 3 bases at J; junction bases unmatched: 6. The CDR3 extends over 13 amino acids. The germline CDR1 and CDR2 sequences are MNHEY and SMNVEV (reference sequence).